The entry below gives a single T cell receptor beta chain sequence along with its context. Its specificity is unknown. These data are taken from a study of T cell repertoires in cytomegalovirus infection. TCRdb re-called the reads with MiXCR, one entry per CDR3 protein. Among 750,000 to 900,000 distinct CDR3 sequences listed, around 29% were seen once. The source was cultured CD8+ T cells from PBMCs, collected from culture after CMV antigen stimulation. This receptor was identified in a human donor in good health (CMV status not recorded). Some clones in this sample may be carry-over from other donors' samples.

CDR3 in amino acids: CASYERGIGYTF. In DNA form, the CDR3 reads TGTGCCTCGTATGAGAGGGGTATTGGCTACACCTTC. The chain couples TRBV12-3 or TRBV12-4 to TRBJ1-2; D may be TRBD1 (5 bases). The length of the CDR3 is 12 residues. Between the trimmed V and J ends, which lost 11 bases and 7 bases, there was a span of 17 bases.